These T cell receptor beta chains were read from a single sample in a study of blood T cell repertoires in COVID-19. Measured with immunoSEQ multiplex PCR; TCRdb has only the in-frame clones, and not every one. The sample lists over 30,000 clones, approximately 78% occurring once. The sample comprised peripheral blood. Receptor source: an elderly man with active or convalescent COVID-19. Both conserved end residues are part of each CDR3. D genes are given only for firm matches. Size values are once, few and many counts, or a class for expanded clones, and some rows have none.

CDR3nt: TGTGCCAGCAGTCTTAGCGGGAGGGTATACGAGCAGTACTTC; CDR3aa: CASSLSGRVYEQYF; v_gene: TRBV28; abundance: .; j_gene: TRBJ2-7; d_gene: TRBD2
CDR3nt: TGTGCCAGCAGTTTTCAGGGGAATAGCAATCAGCCCCAGCATTTT; CDR3aa: CASSFQGNSNQPQHF; v_gene: TRBV28; abundance: .; j_gene: TRBJ1-5; d_gene: .
CDR3nt: TGTGCCAGCTGGGGACAGGGCGATCAGCCCCAGCATTTT; CDR3aa: CASWGQGDQPQHF; v_gene: TRBV21-1; abundance: once; j_gene: TRBJ1-5; d_gene: .
CDR3nt: TGTGCCTTCGGGACAGGGAATTTCTACGAGCAGTACTTC; CDR3aa: CAFGTGNFYEQYF; v_gene: TRBV19; abundance: .; j_gene: TRBJ2-7; d_gene: TRBD1
CDR3nt: TGTGCCAGCCTGACTAGCGGAATTTTAGCCAAAAACATTCAGTACTTC; CDR3aa: CASLTSGILAKNIQYF; v_gene: TRBV6-6; abundance: .; j_gene: TRBJ2-4; d_gene: TRBD2
CDR3nt: TGTGCCAGCAGCTTGCGGACAGGGTCAAGCTCTGGAAACACCATATATTTT; CDR3aa: CASSLRTGSSSGNTIYF; v_gene: TRBV5-6; abundance: .; j_gene: TRBJ1-3; d_gene: TRBD1
CDR3nt: TGTGCCAGCAGTCTAGCGGCCCAGAATGAGCAGTTCTTC; CDR3aa: CASSLAAQNEQFF; v_gene: TRBV27; abundance: once; j_gene: TRBJ2-1; d_gene: TRBD2
CDR3nt: TGTGCCAGTGGGACAGGGGCCTTCAATCAGCCCCAGCATTTT; CDR3aa: CASGTGAFNQPQHF; v_gene: TRBV19; abundance: .; j_gene: TRBJ1-5; d_gene: TRBD1
CDR3nt: TGTGCCAGCGGAAGAGGCGGCCTGGTAAATGAGCAGTTCTTC; CDR3aa: CASGRGGLVNEQFF; v_gene: TRBV6-5; abundance: .; j_gene: TRBJ2-1; d_gene: .
CDR3nt: TGTGCCAGCAGGACGGGACCGGGACTAGCTCGTGATGAGCAGTTCTTC; CDR3aa: CASRTGPGLARDEQFF; v_gene: TRBV2; abundance: .; j_gene: TRBJ2-1; d_gene: TRBD2
CDR3nt: TGCGCCAGCAGCTTACCCAAGGAGGAGGCCAACGTCCTGACTTTC; CDR3aa: CASSLPKEEANVLTF; v_gene: TRBV5-1; abundance: .; j_gene: TRBJ2-6; d_gene: .
CDR3nt: TGTGCCAGCACCCGCTCCCCGACAGGGGGCCTATCCTACGAGCAGTACTTC; CDR3aa: CASTRSPTGGLSYEQYF; v_gene: TRBV2; abundance: .; j_gene: TRBJ2-7; d_gene: TRBD1
CDR3nt: TGCGCCAGCAGCTCGGGTTGGCCCACAGATACGCAGTATTTT; CDR3aa: CASSSGWPTDTQYF; v_gene: TRBV5-1; abundance: .; j_gene: TRBJ2-3; d_gene: .
CDR3nt: TGTGCCAGCAGCTTAGGGGGAGTCCGAGCAGATACGCAGTATTTT; CDR3aa: CASSLGGVRADTQYF; v_gene: TRBV7-6; abundance: .; j_gene: TRBJ2-3; d_gene: .
CDR3nt: TGCGCCAGCAGCCAAGGAGGGGGTAGCGGGCCTAATGAGCAGTTCTTC; CDR3aa: CASSQGGGSGPNEQFF; v_gene: TRBV4-3; abundance: .; j_gene: TRBJ2-1; d_gene: .
CDR3nt: TGCAGCGTCAGACTAGCGGGATTAACAGCCGGGGAGCTGTTTTTT; CDR3aa: CSVRLAGLTAGELFF; v_gene: TRBV29-1; abundance: .; j_gene: TRBJ2-2; d_gene: TRBD2
CDR3nt: TGTGCCAGCAGTGCTTCCCTCCAAGAGACCCAGTACTTC; CDR3aa: CASSASLQETQYF; v_gene: TRBV2; abundance: .; j_gene: TRBJ2-5; d_gene: .
CDR3nt: TGTGCCAGTAGTGAACGGACAGGGGGCACTGAAGCTTTCTTT; CDR3aa: CASSERTGGTEAFF; v_gene: TRBV19; abundance: .; j_gene: TRBJ1-1; d_gene: TRBD1
CDR3nt: TGTGCCAGCAGCTTAGGGACAGGGGGCCATCAGCCCCAGCATTTT; CDR3aa: CASSLGTGGHQPQHF; v_gene: TRBV7-6; abundance: .; j_gene: TRBJ1-5; d_gene: TRBD1
CDR3nt: TGTGCCAGTAGCCACCGCGACAGGGGAGGATCACCCCTCCACTTT; CDR3aa: CASSHRDRGGSPLHF; v_gene: TRBV19; abundance: .; j_gene: TRBJ1-6; d_gene: TRBD1
CDR3nt: TGTGCCAGCAGCGTAGGCCCAGGAAGCAACACTGAAGCTTTCTTT; CDR3aa: CASSVGPGSNTEAFF; v_gene: TRBV9; abundance: .; j_gene: TRBJ1-1; d_gene: .
CDR3nt: TGTGCCAGCAACGTGGCAGGAATATATGGCTACACCTTC; CDR3aa: CASNVAGIYGYTF; v_gene: TRBV6-5; abundance: .; j_gene: TRBJ1-2; d_gene: .
CDR3nt: TGTGCCAGCAGCTTAGGGTCGGTGCGGGGGGCTTTCTTT; CDR3aa: CASSLGSVRGAFF; v_gene: TRBV11-3; abundance: .; j_gene: TRBJ1-1; d_gene: .
CDR3nt: TGTGCCAGCTCACCCACAGGTTTGAACACCGGGGAGCTGTTTTTT; CDR3aa: CASSPTGLNTGELFF; v_gene: TRBV18; abundance: .; j_gene: TRBJ2-2; d_gene: .
CDR3nt: TGTGCCAGCAGCTTAGGGGGGACAGGGATGGGTCAGCCCCAGCATTTT; CDR3aa: CASSLGGTGMGQPQHF; v_gene: TRBV7-2; abundance: .; j_gene: TRBJ1-5; d_gene: TRBD1
CDR3nt: TGTGCCAGCAGTGAAAGTCGCGGACTAGCGAACAATGAGCAGTTCTTC; CDR3aa: CASSESRGLANNEQFF; v_gene: TRBV6-1; abundance: .; j_gene: TRBJ2-1; d_gene: TRBD2
CDR3nt: TGTGCCAGCAGTCCCAAGTCGGGTAGCGCCCGTCGTGCCGGGGAGCTGTTTTTT; CDR3aa: CASSPKSGSARRAGELFF; v_gene: TRBV27; abundance: once; j_gene: TRBJ2-2; d_gene: .
CDR3nt: TGTGCCAGCAGCCCCCCGGGGCTAGCGGGCACAGATACGCAGTATTTT; CDR3aa: CASSPPGLAGTDTQYF; v_gene: TRBV3-1/TRBV3-2; abundance: .; j_gene: TRBJ2-3; d_gene: TRBD2
CDR3nt: TGTGCCAGCAGTTTAAAGTCAGGGGGGCTGACAGATACGCAGTATTTT; CDR3aa: CASSLKSGGLTDTQYF; v_gene: TRBV27; abundance: .; j_gene: TRBJ2-3; d_gene: .
CDR3nt: TGTGCCAGCAGTTTTAAAGGGCGGGTAGGCTACACCTTC; CDR3aa: CASSFKGRVGYTF; v_gene: TRBV28; abundance: once; j_gene: TRBJ1-2; d_gene: .
CDR3nt: TGCAGCGTCCACCCGGGACAGACGAACACTGAAGCTTTCTTT; CDR3aa: CSVHPGQTNTEAFF; v_gene: TRBV29-1; abundance: .; j_gene: TRBJ1-1; d_gene: TRBD1
CDR3nt: TGTGCCAGCGGGCGGGAGGGCCGGGACCAGTACTTC; CDR3aa: CASGREGRDQYF; v_gene: TRBV7-9; abundance: .; j_gene: TRBJ2-5; d_gene: TRBD2
CDR3nt: TGCAGCGTTCGTTTGTCAGGGTTGAGCACTGAAGCTTTCTTT; CDR3aa: CSVRLSGLSTEAFF; v_gene: TRBV29-1; abundance: .; j_gene: TRBJ1-1; d_gene: .
CDR3nt: TGTGCCAGCAGCTCCCGTATAGCGGCCAATGAGCAGTTCTTC; CDR3aa: CASSSRIAANEQFF; v_gene: TRBV11-1; abundance: .; j_gene: TRBJ2-1; d_gene: .
CDR3nt: TGTGCCAGCAGCACCCCTAGCGGCCTCTACAATGAGCAGTTCTTC; CDR3aa: CASSTPSGLYNEQFF; v_gene: TRBV11-3; abundance: once; j_gene: TRBJ2-1; d_gene: TRBD2
CDR3nt: TGTGCCAGCAGTCGCAGGGCGGAACCGCCCCAGCATTTT; CDR3aa: CASSRRAEPPQHF; v_gene: TRBV6-4; abundance: .; j_gene: TRBJ1-5; d_gene: .
CDR3nt: TGTGCCAGTACGAGACGGAGCCAAGAGACCCAGTACTTC; CDR3aa: CASTRRSQETQYF; v_gene: TRBV6-5; abundance: .; j_gene: TRBJ2-5; d_gene: .
CDR3nt: TGTGCCAGCAGCTTAGCGGGACAGGGCGACTATGGCTACACCTTC; CDR3aa: CASSLAGQGDYGYTF; v_gene: TRBV7-9; abundance: many; j_gene: TRBJ1-2; d_gene: TRBD1
CDR3nt: TGTGCCAGCAGTTACACTCGGACAGGAAACACTGAAGCTTTCTTT; CDR3aa: CASSYTRTGNTEAFF; v_gene: TRBV6-5; abundance: .; j_gene: TRBJ1-1; d_gene: TRBD1
CDR3nt: TGTGCCATCAGTGAGGCCACAGGGGCGGGATACGAGCAGTACTTC; CDR3aa: CAISEATGAGYEQYF; v_gene: TRBV10-3; abundance: .; j_gene: TRBJ2-7; d_gene: .
CDR3nt: TGTGCCACCAGTCAACAGGGATATGGCTACACCTTC; CDR3aa: CATSQQGYGYTF; v_gene: TRBV24-1; abundance: .; j_gene: TRBJ1-2; d_gene: .
CDR3nt: TGTGCCAGCGGACGACAGGGTGCCTACAATGAGCAGTTCTTC; CDR3aa: CASGRQGAYNEQFF; v_gene: TRBV2; abundance: .; j_gene: TRBJ2-1; d_gene: TRBD1
CDR3nt: TGTGCCAGCAGCGCCCGACTAGCGGGAGGGCAAGAGACCCAGTACTTC; CDR3aa: CASSARLAGGQETQYF; v_gene: TRBV7-9; abundance: .; j_gene: TRBJ2-5; d_gene: TRBD2
CDR3nt: TGTGCCAGCAGCCCAATGGCGGGCTCCTACGAGCAGTACTTC; CDR3aa: CASSPMAGSYEQYF; v_gene: TRBV3-1/TRBV3-2; abundance: .; j_gene: TRBJ2-7; d_gene: .
CDR3nt: TGTGCCAGCTCACCTAGAGGGGGCGCTGGGGCCAACGTCCTGACTTTC; CDR3aa: CASSPRGGAGANVLTF; v_gene: TRBV18; abundance: .; j_gene: TRBJ2-6; d_gene: TRBD1
CDR3nt: TGTGCCAGCAGCTTTACTAGCGGGAGGGGGCCAGATACGCAGTATTTT; CDR3aa: CASSFTSGRGPDTQYF; v_gene: TRBV7-9; abundance: few; j_gene: TRBJ2-3; d_gene: TRBD2
CDR3nt: TGTGCCAGCAGCGTAGCCCGACGGGGGGGGCCAGCGGGAGAGTACGAGCAGTACTTC; CDR3aa: CASSVARRGGPAGEYEQYF; v_gene: TRBV9; abundance: .; j_gene: TRBJ2-7; d_gene: TRBD2
CDR3nt: TGTGCCAGCAGCTTGGTGGGCCCCAATGAGCAGTTCTTC; CDR3aa: CASSLVGPNEQFF; v_gene: TRBV5-4; abundance: .; j_gene: TRBJ2-1; d_gene: .
CDR3nt: TGTGCCACCAGTGATTTGCAGGGAGGGGTCACAGATACGCAGTATTTT; CDR3aa: CATSDLQGGVTDTQYF; v_gene: TRBV24-1; abundance: .; j_gene: TRBJ2-3; d_gene: TRBD2
CDR3nt: TGTGCCAGCAGCTTAGAGCCGACAGGGGGGAATGAGCAGTTCTTC; CDR3aa: CASSLEPTGGNEQFF; v_gene: TRBV7-2; abundance: .; j_gene: TRBJ2-1; d_gene: TRBD1
CDR3nt: TGTGCCAGTAGTGTAACAGGGGGCAACCGGGGTGGCTACACCTTC; CDR3aa: CASSVTGGNRGGYTF; v_gene: TRBV19; abundance: .; j_gene: TRBJ1-2; d_gene: TRBD1
CDR3nt: TGCGCCAGCAGCCAAGAGGGGGACAGAGGAAAGTATGGCTACACCTTC; CDR3aa: CASSQEGDRGKYGYTF; v_gene: TRBV4-1; abundance: .; j_gene: TRBJ1-2; d_gene: TRBD1
CDR3nt: TGTGCCAGCAGTGAAGCGCGGGTGGACACTGAAGCTTTCTTT; CDR3aa: CASSEARVDTEAFF; v_gene: TRBV6-1; abundance: .; j_gene: TRBJ1-1; d_gene: .